The sequence of this T cell receptor (beta chain) was determined in a study of neurological immune-mediated disorders. 5'RACE with 10-nucleotide random UMIs generated the cDNA. TCRdb redid the calling of the 5' RACE reads with MiXCR, one entry per CDR3 protein. The sample has fewer than 75,000 distinct CDR3 sequences, 4.5% to 5.5% seen once. This clonotype has ten or more counts. CDR1 is SEHNR, CDR2 FQNEAQ, per germline (reference sequence). The V and J ends lost 5 bases and 8 bases respectively, with 16 bases between them. This CDR3 region has 15 residues. The sample consisted of PBMCs. This sequence originates from a man aged 30 to 39 with multiple sclerosis. This chain links TRBV7-9 with TRBJ1-6; D is undetermined. The CDR3 loop is CASSRRELTYSPLHF. As DNA, the CDR3 is TGTGCCAGCAGCCGGAGGGAGCTGACATATTCACCCCTCCACTTT.